This is a list of T cell receptor beta chains from one sample in a study of metastatic and nonmetastatic thyroid tumors. Using MiXCR, TCRdb reanalyzed the PCR reads. The sample records more than 85,000 clones, 8% to 9.5% being singletons. Sample: blood. These receptors were obtained from a female donor with papillary thyroid cancer or a benign thyroid nodule (not recorded which). Some clones in this sample may be carry-over from other donors' samples. Both conserved end residues are part of each CDR3. Fields, in order: V gene, D gene, J gene, CDR3 protein. A D gene is named only where the DNA matches it firmly.

TRBV4-2,-,TRBJ1-1,CASSQEATPHTEAFF
TRBV5-1,-,TRBJ2-3,CASSLAGLAEGATDTQYF
TRBV12-3/TRBV12-4,-,TRBJ1-1,CASSLSRSTEAFF
TRBV6-1,-,TRBJ1-1,CASSQSPQINTEAFF
TRBV5-1,-,TRBJ2-1,CASSNVGAPRNNEQFF
TRBV11-2,-,TRBJ2-1,CASSLPCLLAHNEQFF
TRBV6-1,-,TRBJ1-1,CATTQTGNTEAFF
TRBV5-1,-,TRBJ2-2,CFSSQNTGELFF
TRBV5-4,-,TRBJ1-6,CASSLGASHDSPLHF
TRBV10-3,-,TRBJ2-5,CAISDPLQETQYF
TRBV20-1,-,TRBJ2-5,CSASPAETQYF
TRBV3-1,-,TRBJ1-5,CASSEKGKQPQHF
TRBV2,-,TRBJ1-2,CASGLNGYTF
TRBV10-3,-,TRBJ2-5,CAIRRDNQETQYF
TRBV12-3/TRBV12-4,-,TRBJ1-5,CASRSGNSFDQPQHF
TRBV9,TRBD2,TRBJ2-5,CASSPGGGKETQHF
TRBV18,-,TRBJ1-3,CASSLNGDDSGNTIYF
TRBV7-2,-,TRBJ2-7,CASSQRLGAGEQYF
TRBV25-1,TRBD1,TRBJ1-2,CAGSGRRQGAGYTF
TRBV6-4,-,TRBJ2-1,CASSDSSVYNEQFF
TRBV19,TRBD1,TRBJ2-1,CASSIDRVNEQFF
TRBV7-2,TRBD1,TRBJ2-7,CASSLTGHEQYF
TRBV15,-,TRBJ2-5,CATSREGVQGQETQYF
TRBV28,TRBD1,TRBJ1-2,CASSHGQGYGYNF
TRBV18,-,TRBJ2-7,CASSPYRTGNSYSYEQYF
TRBV19,-,TRBJ2-5,CASSIRGSSQETQYF
TRBV20-1,-,TRBJ2-1,CSASPKAEQFF
TRBV19,TRBD1,TRBJ1-5,CASRTGEGANQPQHF
TRBV12-3/TRBV12-4,-,TRBJ2-7,CASQGGTYEQYF
TRBV5-5,-,TRBJ2-1,CASSSGAGYNEQFF
TRBV5-1,-,TRBJ2-7,CASSLEGSYEQYF
TRBV5-4,-,TRBJ1-3,CASSLGSSGNTIYF
TRBV6-2/TRBV6-3,-,TRBJ2-7,CASGAGPIIYEHYF
TRBV9,TRBD2,TRBJ2-7,CASSVGSGGAQEQYF
TRBV9,TRBD2,TRBJ2-1,CASTAGLASSEQFF
TRBV7-9,TRBD2,TRBJ2-1,CASSTGLAGGPKQFF
TRBV6-6,-,TRBJ1-2,CASSYLAPRQGDYGYTF
TRBV5-1,TRBD1,TRBJ2-7,CASSFGTGTYEQYF
TRBV6-1,-,TRBJ2-7,CASSDQGTSYEQYF
TRBV2,-,TRBJ1-2,CASSEARGATF
TRBV7-2,-,TRBJ1-3,CASSLALTERSGGNTIYF
TRBV6-4,-,TRBJ2-1,CASSDSGIDEQFF
TRBV3-1,TRBD1,TRBJ1-2,CASSRTGGGLSYGYTF
TRBV29-1,-,TRBJ1-1,CSVNTMNTEAFF
TRBV27,TRBD2,TRBJ2-5,CASSFLFPSGGAKTQYF
TRBV27,TRBD1,TRBJ1-1,CASGTARMNTEAFF
TRBV7-3,-,TRBJ2-3,CASSLILGDTQYF
TRBV5-1,-,TRBJ2-6,CASSLEAAGANVLTF
TRBV14,-,TRBJ1-6,CASSQVGMDGSYNSPLHF
TRBV20-1,-,TRBJ1-5,CSVEIRDQPQHF
TRBV15,-,TRBJ1-2,CATSRGGYGYTF
TRBV3-1,TRBD2,TRBJ2-7,CASSQDEGLAGGYEQYF
TRBV3-1,-,TRBJ2-7,CASSQDRRSYEQYF
TRBV4-1,-,TRBJ1-2,CASSQDLAGGNGYTF
TRBV19,TRBD2,TRBJ2-7,CASTPWPKGGSSYEQYF
TRBV15,-,TRBJ1-1,CATSGRQGMNTEAFF
TRBV12-3/TRBV12-4,-,TRBJ2-1,CASSLGGPFYNEQFF
TRBV12-3/TRBV12-4,-,TRBJ2-2,CASRSGHGMKAGELFF
TRBV6-6,TRBD2,TRBJ2-3,CASSPYSAGAVEDTQYF